Presented here are 29 T cell receptor beta chains from one specimen sequenced in a study of T cells in localized non-small cell lung cancer. The table came from immunoSEQ multiplex PCR; TCRdb's copy has only in-frame clones and leaves some out. The sample consists of 50,000 to 65,000 clones, 80% to 90% of them appearing once. Sequencing used PBMCs, obtained before any cancer treatment. The origin of the receptors is a man aged 35-69 years with stage II lung adenocarcinoma.

This clone appeared a few times. The CDR3 nucleotides read TGCGCCAGCAGGCAGAGTGTGTCACAGGATACTCCTTGGTACGAGCAGTACTTC. This codes for CASRQSVSQDTPWYEQYF. The chain uses TRBV10-2 and TRBJ2-7; the D gene is possibly TRBD1 (5 bases). The CDR3 contains 18 residues. CDR1 and CDR2 from the germline V gene are WSHSY and SAAADI. V was shortened by 6 bases and J by 4 bases, with 28 bases between the two germline ends.

The chain carries TRBV5-5 and TRBJ1-5; no firm D call. The germline V gene has CDR1 SGHKS and CDR2 YYEKEE (reference sequence). With 2 bases removed from V and 5 bases from J, the gap between germline ends came to 17 bases. The CDR3 covers 16 residues. This CDR3 reads CASSLHEGVGYQPQHF. The CDR3 DNA sequence: TGTGCCAGCAGCTTACATGAGGGTGTAGGTTATCAGCCCCAGCATTTT. Complete variable domain (other parts from reference TRBV5-5 and TRBJ1-5): DAGVTQSPTHLIKTRGQQVTLRCSPISGHKSVSWYQQVLGQGPQFIFQYYEKEERGRGNFPDRFSARQFPNYSSELNVNALLLGDSALYLCASSLHEGVGYQPQHFGDGTRLSIL.

The chain uses TRBV7-2 and TRBJ2-7, with 7 bases that match TRBD1. V lost 8 bases to trimming and J lost 0 bases; unmatched junction nucleotides: 4. The CDR3 contains 13 residues. The germline V gene encodes CDR1 SGHTA and CDR2 FQGNSA. CDR3 sequence: CASGRQGSYEQYF. CDR3 sequence (DNA): TGTGCCAGCGGCAGACAGGGCTCCTACGAGCAGTACTTC.

This chain links TRBV19 with TRBJ2-7; a possible D gene is TRBD1 (5 bases). This CDR3 has 16 amino acids. The germline CDR1 and CDR2 sequences are LNHDA and SQIVND (reference sequence). V lost 7 bases and J 1 base, leaving 20 bases between the germline ends. The CDR3: CASTPAYGAGSYEQYF. The DNA for the CDR3 is TGTGCCAGTACCCCGGCTTATGGGGCTGGATCCTACGAGCAGTACTTC.

In this sample, this clone turned up a few times. The V and J genes are TRBV5-5 and TRBJ1-5; weak D call: TRBD1 (6 bases). The germline gives CDR1 SGHKS, CDR2 YYEKEE (reference sequence). The CDR3 is 15 residues long. With 4 bases removed from V and 3 bases from J, the gap between germline ends came to 14 bases. The CDR3 spells CASSLGQGPNQPQHF. The CDR3 nucleotides are TGTGCCAGCAGCCTAGGGCAGGGGCCCAATCAGCCCCAGCATTTT.

The chain recombines TRBV28 with TRBJ1-4, with D possibly being TRBD1 (6 bases). The length of the CDR3 is 14 residues. Per germline, CDR1 MDHEN and CDR2 SYDVKM. V was clipped by 3 bases and J by 6 bases, with 11 bases between them. DNA of the CDR3: TGTGCCAGCAGTTTTGTCGGGGGCTATGAAAAACTGTTTTTT. Translation gives CASSFVGGYEKLFF.

This chain joins TRBV30 and TRBJ1-2, with 8 bases lining up with TRBD1. This CDR3 is 13 amino acids long. Germline trimming cut 6 bases from V and 7 bases from J; bases unmatched to any gene: 10. Germline loops: CDR1 GTSNPN, CDR2 SVGIG (reference sequence). The CDR3 here is CACPLQGARGYTF. Here the CDR3 DNA reads TGTGCCTGTCCTCTTCAGGGGGCGCGTGGCTACACCTTC.

This sequence joins TRBV28 and TRBJ1-1; D uncertain. Trimming stripped 3 bases from V and 2 bases from J, with 1 base between. The CDR3 covers 11 residues. Germline CDR1 reads MDHEN; CDR2 reads SYDVKM. Written as DNA, the CDR3 is TGTGCCAGCAGTTTTAACACTGAAGCTTTCTTT. This translates into CASSFNTEAFF. The variable domain in full, with the rest retrieved from reference TRBV28 and TRBJ1-1, is DVKVTQSSRYLVKRTGEKVFLECVQDMDHENMFWYRQDPGLGLRLIYFSYDVKMKEKGDIPEGYSVSREKKERFSLILESASTNQTSMYLCASSFNTEAFFGQGTRLTVV.

The chain is built from TRBV6-1 and TRBJ1-5; D gene ambiguous. The CDR3 is 13 residues long. Germline V gene lookup returns CDR1 MNHNS and CDR2 SASEGT. Trimming shortened V by 6 bases and J by 6 bases, and 12 bases separated the two germline ends. The DNA for the CDR3 is TGTGCCAGCAGCTCATCGGATATTCAGCCCCAGCATTTT. Its protein product is CASSSSDIQPQHF.

This clone was observed once. This chain links TRBV19 with TRBJ2-7; D gene ambiguous. Germline V gene data show CDR1 as LNHDA and CDR2 as SQIVND (reference sequence). The CDR3 is 13 residues long. V lost 5 bases, J lost 3 bases, and 11 bases lay in between. The CDR3 coding sequence is TGTGCCAGTAGTCCTACTTGGAGCTACGAGCAGTACTTC. Amino acid sequence: CASSPTWSYEQYF.

The chain links TRBV9 to TRBJ2-3, with TRBD1 as a possible D gene (5 bases). This CDR3 is built from 14 residues. Trimming took 0 bases from V and 6 from J, leaving 11 bases between them. CDR1 and CDR2 (germline): SGDLS, YYNGEE. CDR3 protein: CASSVGSPGDTQYF. The CDR3 coding sequence is TGTGCCAGCAGCGTAGGTAGCCCAGGGGATACGCAGTATTTT. The whole variable domain, remainder taken from reference TRBV9 and TRBJ2-3, is DSGVTQTPKHLITATGQRVTLRCSPRSGDLSVYWYQQSLDQGLQFLIQYYNGEERAKGNILERFSAQQFPDLHSELNLSSLELGDSALYFCASSVGSPGDTQYFGPGTRLTVL.

The gene calls are TRBV7-2 and TRBJ1-5; D possibly corresponds to TRBD1 (6 bases). This CDR3 contains 14 residues. Trimming shortened V by 10 bases and J by 0 bases, and 13 bases separated the two germline ends. Germline V lookup: CDR1 SGHTA, CDR2 FQGNSA. CDR3 residues: CATLTGTSNQPQHF. The CDR3 nucleotides are TGTGCCACACTAACAGGGACTAGCAATCAGCCCCAGCATTTT.

There are a few counts of this clone. The CDR3 reads CASSETGYNEKLFF. The CDR3 DNA reads TGTGCCAGCAGCGAGACAGGGTACAATGAAAAACTGTTTTTT. The J gene is TRBJ1-4, the V gene TRBV7-2; 7 bases agree with TRBD1. The CDR3 length is 14 residues. The V segment lost 5 bases and the J segment 5 bases; nucleotides outside the gene matches: 5. Germline assignment: CDR1 SGHTA and CDR2 FQGNSA.

The chain recombines TRBV10-2 with TRBJ2-1, with D possibly TRBD2 on 5 matching bases. V lost 8 bases and J lost 7, with 15 bases in between. The CDR3 runs 13 residues. In germline, CDR1 is WSHSY, CDR2 SAAADI. The DNA for the CDR3 is TGCGCCAGCTCTCCGGGAATCCTTAATGAGCAGTTCTTC. Translating gives CASSPGILNEQFF.

The chain is built from TRBV30 and TRBJ1-3, with no clear D. The germline V gene has CDR1 GTSNPN and CDR2 SVGIG (reference sequence). Trimming removed 3 bases from V and 4 bases from J, with 16 bases in between. The CDR3 has 15 residues. CDR3 in DNA: TGTGCCTGGAGGGCTCAGGCGGCCAGAGGAAACACCATATATTTT. Protein product: CAWRAQAARGNTIYF. Drawing the rest from reference TRBV30 and TRBJ1-3, the complete variable domain is SQTIHQWPATLVQPVGSPLSLECTVEGTSNPNLYWYRQAAGRGLQLLFYSVGIGQISSEVPQNLSASRPQDRQFILSSKKLLLSDSGFYLCAWRAQAARGNTIYFGEGSWLTVV.

The chain carries TRBV11-1 and TRBJ1-1; D ambiguous. V lost 1 base to trimming and J lost 6 bases, with 6 bases between them. The CDR3 loop spans 12 amino acids. CDR1 is SGHAT and CDR2 is FQDESV in the germline V gene (reference sequence). Here the CDR3 reads CASSLVTPEAFF. DNA for the CDR3: TGTGCCAGCAGCTTAGTAACCCCTGAAGCTTTCTTT.

This chain connects TRBV19 to TRBJ1-1; 7 nucleotides agree with TRBD1. Germline V CDR1 and CDR2: LNHDA, SQIVND (reference sequence). CDR3 length equals 12 residues. Germline trimming cut 8 bases from V and 4 bases from J; bases unmatched to any gene: 4. The CDR3 spells CASDQGGTEAFF. The CDR3 bases are TGTGCCAGTGACCAGGGGGGCACTGAAGCTTTCTTT.

The gene calls are TRBV5-1 and TRBJ1-5; D is possibly TRBD1 (5 bases). CDR3 length equals 15 residues. Germline lookup yields CDR1 SGHRS and CDR2 YFSETQ. The ends were cut back, 0 bases at V and 5 bases at J, with 12 bases in the middle. CDR3 sequence (DNA): TGCGCCAGCAGCTTGGGAGGGACGACCTATCAGCCCCAGCATTTT. This sequence encodes CASSLGGTTYQPQHF.

A few counts support this clone. The rearrangement joins TRBV25-1 to TRBJ1-1; D is unclear. Germline V lookup: CDR1 MGHDK, CDR2 SYGVNS. The CDR3 extends over 11 amino acids. Deletions cut 8 bases from V and 2 bases from J, with 6 bases between. The CDR3 is CASAGNTEAFF. In nucleotides, the CDR3 is TGTGCCAGCGCGGGAAACACTGAAGCTTTCTTT.

The chain has TRBV7-9 and TRBJ2-7; TRBD2 agrees at 11 bases. The CDR3 has 17 amino acids. V dropped 5 bases and J dropped 3; count of bases not matched to a gene: 12. Germline V gene lookup returns CDR1 SEHNR and CDR2 FQNEAQ (reference sequence). This CDR3 reads CASSPREGTSGLYEQYF. CDR3 nucleotides: TGTGCCAGCAGCCCTAGGGAGGGGACTAGCGGCCTCTACGAGCAGTACTTC.

This sequence joins TRBV29-1 and TRBJ1-2; the D gene is possibly TRBD1 (5 bases). Germline values: CDR1 SQVTM, CDR2 ANQGSEA. The CDR3 is 16 residues long. Trimming left V 6 bases short and J 0 bases short, with 20 bases between. This CDR3 reads CSVPGQGGGPNYGYTF. DNA of the CDR3: TGCAGCGTCCCAGGCCAGGGAGGAGGGCCTAACTATGGCTACACCTTC. The variable domain in full, with the rest retrieved from reference TRBV29-1 and TRBJ1-2, is SAVISQKPSRDICQRGTSLTIQCQVDSQVTMMFWYRQQPGQSLTLIATANQGSEATYESGFVIDKFPISRPNLTFSTLTVSNMSPEDSSIYLCSVPGQGGGPNYGYTFGSGTRLTVV.

The genes are TRBV30 and TRBJ1-1, with TRBD1 matching 9 bases. The germline CDR1 and CDR2 sequences are GTSNPN and SVGIG (reference sequence). The ends lost 0 bases at V and 8 bases at J; junction bases unmatched: 10. The CDR3 contains 15 residues. The CDR3 sequence is CAWSVLRTGDFEAFF. The CDR3 nucleotides are TGTGCCTGGAGTGTACTAAGGACAGGGGATTTCGAAGCTTTCTTT.

The rearrangement uses TRBV4-3 and TRBJ1-2; possibly TRBD1 for D (6 bases). Germline V gene data show CDR1 as LGHNA and CDR2 as YSLEER. The V and J ends lost 0 bases and 8 bases respectively, with 16 bases between them. The CDR3 runs 15 residues. The CDR3 nucleotides read TGCGCCAGCAGCCAAGATTTCACAGGGTTGGGAGGCTACACCTTC. Its translation is CASSQDFTGLGGYTF.

V usage is TRBV15 and J usage is TRBJ2-3; D remains unclear. CDR1 and CDR2 from the germline V gene are LNHNV and YYDKDF (reference sequence). Trimming removed 5 bases from V and 4 bases from J, with 19 bases in between. The length of the CDR3 is 16 residues. The CDR3 DNA is TGTGCCACCAGCGGTTTCCCGACAAGGGCTCCAGATACGCAGTATTTT. This codes for CATSGFPTRAPDTQYF.

The chain combines TRBV7-2 with TRBJ1-3; unclear D gene. CDR1 is SGHTA, CDR2 FQGNSA, per germline. The V end lost 5 bases, the J end lost 0 bases, and 17 bases lay between the germline ends. CDR3 length: 17 amino acids. CDR3 DNA: TGTGCCAGCAGCAATAGTTTGTACAGACGCTCTGGAAACACCATATATTTT. Amino acids: CASSNSLYRRSGNTIYF.

A few counts support this clone. The V call is TRBV19, the J call TRBJ2-1; D unresolved. Germline V gene lookup returns CDR1 LNHDA and CDR2 SQIVND (reference sequence). With 5 bases removed from V and 0 bases from J, the gap between germline ends came to 8 bases. CDR3 length equals 14 residues. The chain's CDR3 is CASSPSGSYNEQFF. The CDR3 DNA sequence: TGTGCCAGTAGTCCCTCTGGCTCCTACAATGAGCAGTTCTTC.

This clone has a single count. The chain links TRBV7-2 to TRBJ2-3; TRBD2 aligns across 7 bases. Losses at the gene ends were 5 bases for V and 2 bases for J; bases not matched to a gene: 7. The CDR3 consists of 15 residues. CDR1 is SGHTA, CDR2 FQGNSA, per germline. CDR3: CASSPSGTITDTQYF. The CDR3 DNA is TGTGCCAGCAGCCCATCCGGGACTATCACAGATACGCAGTATTTT. Complete variable domain (other parts from reference TRBV7-2 and TRBJ2-3): GAGVSQSPSNKVTEKGKDVELRCDPISGHTALYWYRQSLGQGLEFLIYFQGNSAPDKSGLPSDRFSAERTGGSVSTLTIQRTQQEDSAVYLCASSPSGTITDTQYFGPGTRLTVL.

This chain links TRBV6-1 with TRBJ1-5; D unresolved. Germline-derived CDR1 and CDR2 are MNHNS and SASEGT. The germline V and J ends were trimmed by 2 bases and 14 bases, with 7 bases remaining between them. The CDR3 is made up of 10 amino acids. The CDR3 nucleotides read TGTGCCAGCAGTGAAAGATCTAAGCATTTT. Amino acids: CASSERSKHF.

The rearrangement joins TRBV7-9 to TRBJ2-6; weak D call: TRBD2 (7 bases). CDR1 is SEHNR, CDR2 FQNEAQ, per germline (reference sequence). CDR3 length: 16 amino acids. The V and J ends lost 0 bases and 9 bases respectively, with 15 bases between them. CDR3 nucleotide sequence: TGTGCCAGCAGCTTAGCGGGGGGGCGTTCTAACAACGTCCTGACTTTC. Its translation: CASSLAGGRSNNVLTF.